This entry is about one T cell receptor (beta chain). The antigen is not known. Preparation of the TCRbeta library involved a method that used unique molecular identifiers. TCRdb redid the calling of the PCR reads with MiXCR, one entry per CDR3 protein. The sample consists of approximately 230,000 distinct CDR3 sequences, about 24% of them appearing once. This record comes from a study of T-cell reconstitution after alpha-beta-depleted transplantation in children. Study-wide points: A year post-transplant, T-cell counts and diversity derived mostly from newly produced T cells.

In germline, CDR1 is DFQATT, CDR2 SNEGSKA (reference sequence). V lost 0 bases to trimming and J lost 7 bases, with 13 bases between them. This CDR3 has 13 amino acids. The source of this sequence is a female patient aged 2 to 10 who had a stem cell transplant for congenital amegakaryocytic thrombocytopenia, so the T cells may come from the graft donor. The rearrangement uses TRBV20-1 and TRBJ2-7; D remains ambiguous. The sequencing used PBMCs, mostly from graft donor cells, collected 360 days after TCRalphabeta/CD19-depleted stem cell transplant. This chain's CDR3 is CSARDLGFGEQYF. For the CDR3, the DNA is TGCAGTGCTAGAGATCTGGGCTTTGGGGAGCAGTACTTC.